A selection of T cell receptor beta chains follows, all from one sample in a study of blood T cell repertoires in COVID-19. The protocol was immunoSEQ multiplex PCR, while the TCRdb copy is restricted to in-frame clones and leaves out a portion. The sample records over 150,000 clones, 70% to 90% being singletons. Sequenced: peripheral blood. These receptors came from a man aged 45-65 years with COVID-19, enrolled during active disease. CDR3s include the opening cysteine and the closing phenylalanine or tryptophan. Fields, in order: J gene, D gene, V gene, clone size, CDR3 protein, CDR3 DNA. The D gene is left open where the match is weak. Clone size is not always given. Where it is, it says once, few, many or a class for expanded clones.

J gene: TRBJ2-2; D gene: -; V gene: TRBV6-5; clone size: -; CDR3 protein: CASKRDNTYTGELFF; CDR3 DNA: TGTGCCAGCAAGAGAGACAACACTTACACCGGGGAGCTGTTTTTT
J gene: TRBJ2-3; D gene: -; V gene: TRBV25-1; clone size: -; CDR3 protein: CASALGAPTDTQYF; CDR3 DNA: TGTGCCAGCGCACTAGGCGCACCAACAGATACGCAGTATTTT
J gene: TRBJ2-5; D gene: TRBD1; V gene: TRBV5-1; clone size: -; CDR3 protein: CASSSQGPQETQYF; CDR3 DNA: TGCGCCAGCAGCTCACAGGGGCCCCAAGAGACCCAGTACTTC
J gene: TRBJ1-3; D gene: TRBD1; V gene: TRBV5-1; clone size: -; CDR3 protein: CASSPQGGSGNTIYF; CDR3 DNA: TGCGCCAGCAGCCCACAGGGGGGCTCTGGAAACACCATATATTTT
J gene: TRBJ2-1; D gene: TRBD2; V gene: TRBV6-1; clone size: -; CDR3 protein: CASSGPGTSAFNEQFF; CDR3 DNA: TGTGCCAGCAGTGGCCCCGGGACTAGCGCCTTCAATGAGCAGTTCTTC
J gene: TRBJ1-6; D gene: TRBD1; V gene: TRBV5-4; clone size: -; CDR3 protein: CASSLGRDSDGNSPLHF; CDR3 DNA: TGTGCCAGCAGCTTGGGACGGGACAGCGATGGTAATTCACCCCTCCACTTT
J gene: TRBJ1-5; D gene: TRBD1; V gene: TRBV30; clone size: -; CDR3 protein: CAWTPGQGLLQPQHF; CDR3 DNA: TGTGCCTGGACCCCGGGACAGGGATTATTACAGCCCCAGCATTTT
J gene: TRBJ1-1; D gene: -; V gene: TRBV12-3/TRBV12-4; clone size: -; CDR3 protein: CATGRQDEAFF; CDR3 DNA: TGTGCCACCGGTCGACAGGACGAAGCTTTCTTT
J gene: TRBJ2-7; D gene: -; V gene: TRBV11-2; clone size: -; CDR3 protein: CASSLHHGDYEQYF; CDR3 DNA: TGTGCCAGCAGCTTACACCACGGGGACTACGAGCAGTACTTC
J gene: TRBJ1-2; D gene: TRBD1; V gene: TRBV6-4; clone size: -; CDR3 protein: CASSADGTGYYGYTF; CDR3 DNA: TGTGCCAGCAGTGCAGACGGGACAGGCTACTATGGCTACACCTTC
J gene: TRBJ1-2; D gene: -; V gene: TRBV5-1; clone size: -; CDR3 protein: CASSLGLSAANYGYTF; CDR3 DNA: TGCGCCAGCAGCTTAGGTCTCTCCGCGGCTAACTATGGCTACACCTTC
J gene: TRBJ1-4; D gene: TRBD1; V gene: TRBV2; clone size: -; CDR3 protein: CATGQGSEKLFF; CDR3 DNA: TGTGCCACTGGACAGGGGAGTGAAAAACTGTTTTTT
J gene: TRBJ2-7; D gene: TRBD1; V gene: TRBV3-1/TRBV3-2; clone size: -; CDR3 protein: CASSQGRSGGGFEQYF; CDR3 DNA: TGTGCCAGCAGCCAAGGCCGCTCAGGGGGCGGTTTCGAGCAGTACTTC
J gene: TRBJ2-1; D gene: -; V gene: TRBV7-9; clone size: -; CDR3 protein: CASSLVAGFRDNEQFF; CDR3 DNA: TGTGCCAGCAGCTTAGTGGCGGGGTTTAGGGACAATGAGCAGTTCTTC
J gene: TRBJ2-5; D gene: TRBD2; V gene: TRBV6-5; clone size: -; CDR3 protein: CASSYSTSGGQETQYF; CDR3 DNA: TGTGCCAGCAGTTACTCGACTAGCGGGGGACAAGAGACCCAGTACTTC
J gene: TRBJ2-3; D gene: TRBD1; V gene: TRBV5-5; clone size: -; CDR3 protein: CASSLSGTASTDTQYF; CDR3 DNA: TGTGCCAGCAGCTTGTCCGGGACAGCCAGCACAGATACGCAGTATTTT
J gene: TRBJ2-7; D gene: TRBD2; V gene: TRBV7-8; clone size: -; CDR3 protein: CASSLVSSGSMSYEQYF; CDR3 DNA: TGTGCCAGCAGCTTAGTGTCTAGCGGGAGTATGTCCTACGAGCAGTACTTC
J gene: TRBJ2-5; D gene: -; V gene: TRBV7-3; clone size: -; CDR3 protein: CASSLTGRKAGSAKPQETQYF; CDR3 DNA: TGTGCCAGCAGCCTTACAGGCAGGAAGGCGGGATCCGCAAAGCCGCAAGAGACCCAGTACTTC
J gene: TRBJ1-6; D gene: -; V gene: TRBV2; clone size: -; CDR3 protein: CASSEAEQRGGNSPLHF; CDR3 DNA: TGTGCCAGCAGTGAAGCGGAGCAAAGGGGAGGCAATTCACCCCTCCACTTT
J gene: TRBJ2-3; D gene: TRBD1; V gene: TRBV15; clone size: -; CDR3 protein: CATSRDRDSRTDTQYF; CDR3 DNA: TGTGCCACCAGCAGAGACCGGGACAGCCGCACAGATACGCAGTATTTT
J gene: TRBJ1-2; D gene: -; V gene: TRBV18; clone size: few; CDR3 protein: CASSPGEVDGYTF; CDR3 DNA: TGTGCCAGCTCACCGGGCGAAGTGGATGGCTACACCTTC
J gene: TRBJ1-5; D gene: -; V gene: TRBV18; clone size: -; CDR3 protein: CASSPTGFNQPQHF; CDR3 DNA: TGTGCCAGCTCACCGACAGGATTCAATCAGCCCCAGCATTTT
J gene: TRBJ2-7; D gene: TRBD1; V gene: TRBV6-6; clone size: -; CDR3 protein: CASTYSDRDGEQYF; CDR3 DNA: TGTGCCAGCACCTACTCGGACAGGGATGGCGAGCAGTACTTC
J gene: TRBJ2-1; D gene: -; V gene: TRBV7-2; clone size: -; CDR3 protein: CASSFPEGYNEQFF; CDR3 DNA: TGTGCCAGCAGCTTCCCGGAGGGATACAATGAGCAGTTCTTC
J gene: TRBJ2-1; D gene: TRBD2; V gene: TRBV7-8; clone size: -; CDR3 protein: CASSLDPGLAGYNEQFF; CDR3 DNA: TGTGCCAGCAGCTTAGACCCGGGACTAGCGGGATACAATGAGCAGTTCTTC
J gene: TRBJ1-2; D gene: -; V gene: TRBV6-1; clone size: -; CDR3 protein: CASSELRTDGGYTF; CDR3 DNA: TGTGCCAGCAGTGAACTTCGGACAGATGGGGGCTACACCTTC
J gene: TRBJ1-1; D gene: -; V gene: TRBV10-2; clone size: -; CDR3 protein: CASSVRADTEAFF; CDR3 DNA: TGCGCCAGCAGTGTGCGGGCGGACACTGAAGCTTTCTTT
J gene: TRBJ2-1; D gene: TRBD2; V gene: TRBV3-1/TRBV3-2; clone size: -; CDR3 protein: CASSQDTSGWYEQFF; CDR3 DNA: TGTGCCAGCAGCCAGGATACTAGCGGTTGGTATGAGCAGTTCTTC
J gene: TRBJ2-2; D gene: -; V gene: TRBV7-3; clone size: -; CDR3 protein: CASSAQTTGELFF; CDR3 DNA: TGTGCCAGCAGCGCCCAGACTACCGGGGAGCTGTTTTTT
J gene: TRBJ1-1; D gene: TRBD1; V gene: TRBV28; clone size: -; CDR3 protein: CASSSRQGVAFF; CDR3 DNA: TGTGCCAGCAGTTCTCGACAGGGGGTGGCTTTCTTT
J gene: TRBJ1-5; D gene: TRBD1; V gene: TRBV19; clone size: -; CDR3 protein: CASKGAENQPQHF; CDR3 DNA: TGTGCCAGTAAGGGGGCGGAAAATCAGCCCCAGCATTTT
J gene: TRBJ2-3; D gene: TRBD2; V gene: TRBV9; clone size: -; CDR3 protein: CASSVIGRDTQYF; CDR3 DNA: TGTGCCAGCAGCGTAATCGGGAGGGATACGCAGTATTTT
J gene: TRBJ2-7; D gene: TRBD2; V gene: TRBV27; clone size: -; CDR3 protein: CASSWAGGPYEQYF; CDR3 DNA: TGTGCCAGCAGTTGGGCGGGGGGGCCCTACGAGCAGTACTTC
J gene: TRBJ1-1; D gene: -; V gene: TRBV7-6; clone size: -; CDR3 protein: CASSLDAGLNTEAFF; CDR3 DNA: TGTGCCAGCAGCTTAGATGCGGGGTTGAACACTGAAGCTTTCTTT
J gene: TRBJ1-2; D gene: -; V gene: TRBV15; clone size: -; CDR3 protein: CATSRGEGDYTF; CDR3 DNA: TGTGCCACCAGCAGAGGAGAAGGGGACTACACCTTC
J gene: TRBJ2-5; D gene: TRBD1; V gene: TRBV11-2; clone size: -; CDR3 protein: CASSLDGDSKVETQYF; CDR3 DNA: TGTGCCAGCAGCTTAGACGGGGACAGTAAGGTGGAGACCCAGTACTTC
J gene: TRBJ2-7; D gene: TRBD2; V gene: TRBV13; clone size: -; CDR3 protein: CASSSGLFYEQYF; CDR3 DNA: TGTGCCAGCAGCTCGGGACTATTTTACGAGCAGTACTTC
J gene: TRBJ2-2; D gene: TRBD2; V gene: TRBV30; clone size: -; CDR3 protein: CAWSVQSPGGAPGELFF; CDR3 DNA: TGTGCCTGGAGTGTACAATCTCCCGGGGGGGCCCCCGGGGAGCTGTTTTTT
J gene: TRBJ1-2; D gene: TRBD1; V gene: TRBV2; clone size: -; CDR3 protein: CASRPPAGGYGYTF; CDR3 DNA: TGTGCCAGCAGGCCACCCGCAGGGGGCTATGGCTACACCTTC
J gene: TRBJ1-1; D gene: TRBD1; V gene: TRBV7-9; clone size: -; CDR3 protein: CASSSQGWVAEAFF; CDR3 DNA: TGTGCCAGCAGCTCACAGGGGTGGGTGGCTGAAGCTTTCTTT
J gene: TRBJ2-7; D gene: TRBD2; V gene: TRBV25-1; clone size: -; CDR3 protein: CASSEPSGPPYEQYF; CDR3 DNA: TGTGCCAGCAGTGAGCCTAGCGGGCCCCCCTACGAGCAGTACTTC
J gene: TRBJ1-1; D gene: -; V gene: TRBV30; clone size: -; CDR3 protein: CAWSLGQRYTEAFF; CDR3 DNA: TGTGCCTGGAGTTTAGGACAGCGCTACACTGAAGCTTTCTTT
J gene: TRBJ2-6; D gene: TRBD2; V gene: TRBV7-6; clone size: -; CDR3 protein: CASSLGRSGGTSSGANVLTF; CDR3 DNA: TGTGCCAGCAGCTTAGGCCGCTCGGGGGGGACCAGCTCTGGGGCCAACGTCCTGACTTTC
J gene: TRBJ2-2; D gene: -; V gene: TRBV6-5; clone size: once; CDR3 protein: CASSYSPAGNTGELFF; CDR3 DNA: TGTGCCAGCAGTTACTCGCCAGCGGGGAACACCGGGGAGCTGTTTTTT
J gene: TRBJ2-3; D gene: -; V gene: TRBV3-1/TRBV3-2; clone size: -; CDR3 protein: CASSRQVWADTQYF; CDR3 DNA: TGTGCCAGCAGCCGACAGGTATGGGCAGATACGCAGTATTTT
J gene: TRBJ1-4; D gene: -; V gene: TRBV5-6; clone size: -; CDR3 protein: CASSQRQISLSEKLFF; CDR3 DNA: TGTGCCAGCAGCCAACGACAGATCTCCCTCTCTGAAAAACTGTTTTTT
J gene: TRBJ2-5; D gene: -; V gene: TRBV4-1; clone size: -; CDR3 protein: CASSDSGNQETQYF; CDR3 DNA: TGCGCCAGCAGCGATAGCGGTAATCAAGAGACCCAGTACTTC
J gene: TRBJ1-4; D gene: TRBD1; V gene: TRBV7-9; clone size: -; CDR3 protein: CASAPGQVNEKLFF; CDR3 DNA: TGTGCCAGCGCTCCGGGACAGGTTAATGAAAAACTGTTTTTT
J gene: TRBJ1-2; D gene: -; V gene: TRBV19; clone size: -; CDR3 protein: CASSIANGYTF; CDR3 DNA: TGTGCCAGTAGTATTGCGAATGGCTACACCTTC
J gene: TRBJ2-5; D gene: -; V gene: TRBV7-8; clone size: -; CDR3 protein: CASSFSNQETQYF; CDR3 DNA: TGTGCCAGCTCATTTTCTAACCAAGAGACCCAGTACTTC
J gene: TRBJ2-1; D gene: TRBD2; V gene: TRBV24-1; clone size: -; CDR3 protein: CATSRLAGNEQFF; CDR3 DNA: TGTGCCACCAGTCGACTAGCGGGGAATGAGCAGTTCTTC